These T cell receptor beta chains were read from a single sample in a study of CD8 T cells in ankylosing spondylitis. TCRdb analysed the 5' RACE reads with MiXCR anew, one entry per CDR3 protein. The sample records 400,000 to 450,000 distinct CDR3 sequences, over 15% being singletons. Specimen: blood, either unsorted or a sorted T cell fraction (not recorded which). The receptors here all came from a male donor with ankylosing spondylitis. Each CDR3 is given with its conserved first and last residue. D genes are given only for firm matches. A row's size may be missing; if present it is once, few, many or a size class.

size	J	D	V	DNA	CDR3
-	TRBJ2-5	-	TRBV29-1	TGCAGCGTTGAATATCCCGGGCTGAGAGAGACCCAGTACTTC	CSVEYPGLRETQYF
few	TRBJ2-7	-	TRBV4-1	TGCGCCAGCAGCCAAGATCAGGCGGACTACCTACGAGGGCAGTACTTC	CASSQDQADYLRGQYF
few	TRBJ2-5	-	TRBV5-1	TGCGCCAGCAGCTTGACGTCCGGGTTCCTGCAAGAGACCCAGTACTTC	CASSLTSGFLQETQYF
few	TRBJ2-7	TRBD1	TRBV4-3	TGCGCCAGCAGCCAAAAACCGGGACAGGGGTGGAGGCAGTACTTC	CASSQKPGQGWRQYF
-	TRBJ2-3	-	TRBV6-1	TGTGCCAGCAGTCGCGGGCTCGAAACAGATACGCAGTATTTT	CASSRGLETDTQYF
-	TRBJ1-5	-	TRBV28	TGTGCCAGCTCTATAAGGAATCAGCCCCAGCATTTT	CASSIRNQPQHF
-	TRBJ2-6	-	TRBV3-1	TGTGCCAGCAGCCAGATAGGCTCTGGGGCCAACGTCCTGACTTTC	CASSQIGSGANVLTF
-	TRBJ2-1	-	TRBV11-2	TGTGCCAGCAGCTTAGAACTCTGGGTGCAGTCCTACAATGAGCAGTTCTTC	CASSLELWVQSYNEQFF
-	TRBJ2-3	-	TRBV30	TGTGCCTGGATCCTCAATCCGGGGGCAGATACGCAGTATTTT	CAWILNPGADTQYF
few	TRBJ2-7	TRBD1	TRBV7-2	TGTGCCAGCAGCTTAGCGGGACAGGGACACGAGCAGTACTTC	CASSLAGQGHEQYF
-	TRBJ1-4	-	TRBV4-1	TGCGCCAGCAGCCATCTTGGTTCCGAAAAACTGTTTTTT	CASSHLGSEKLFF
-	TRBJ2-1	-	TRBV6-2/TRBV6-3	TGTGCCAGCAGTGACCCCTCCTACAATGAGCAGTTCTTC	CASSDPSYNEQFF
-	TRBJ1-1	-	TRBV7-8	TGTGCCAGCAGCACACAGGGTCGGATTACTGAAGCTTTCTTT	CASSTQGRITEAFF
few	TRBJ1-1	-	TRBV20-1	TGCAGTGCTAGAGATCAAGCGACGCTGAACACTGAAGCTTTCTTT	CSARDQATLNTEAFF
few	TRBJ1-1	-	TRBV29-1	TGCAGCGTAGTACAGGGAAGGTATCCTGAAGCTTTCTTT	CSVVQGRYPEAFF
few	TRBJ1-6	-	TRBV6-1	TGTGCCAGCAGGCGACAGGAAAATTCACCCCTCCACTTT	CASRRQENSPLHF
once	TRBJ1-6	TRBD1	TRBV9	TGTGCCAGCAACCCTCAGGGGGAGTATAATTCACCCCTCCACTTT	CASNPQGEYNSPLHF
-	TRBJ2-1	-	TRBV2	TGTGCCAGCAGGTTCAGATCCTACAATGAGCAGTTCTTC	CASRFRSYNEQFF
few	TRBJ2-5	TRBD2	TRBV20-1	TGCAGTGCTAGAAGGAGCGGGAGAGGGGAGACCCAGTACTTC	CSARRSGRGETQYF
few	TRBJ2-3	-	TRBV14	TGTGCCAGCAGCCAAGGCGGGGCTCGGGTTTGGTCGCAGTATTTT	CASSQGGARVWSQYF
many	TRBJ2-3	-	TRBV29-1	TGCAGCGTTCCACCCGGGGGTGCGGGGCCCAATACGCAGTATTTT	CSVPPGGAGPNTQYF
few	TRBJ2-2	-	TRBV11-1	TGTGCCAGCAGCGCCAACAGGGTACGGGAGCTGTTTTTT	CASSANRVRELFF
few	TRBJ2-3	-	TRBV12-3/TRBV12-4	TGTGCCAGCAGTTTAGGACGGATTTACACAGATACGCAGTATTTT	CASSLGRIYTDTQYF
many	TRBJ2-1	-	TRBV5-6	TGTGCCAGCAGCCGGCCTTATGCCAATGAGCAGTTCTTC	CASSRPYANEQFF
-	TRBJ2-2	TRBD2	TRBV15	TGTGCCACCAGCAGAGGACTAGCGGCGTCGAGCACCGGGGAGCTGTTTTTT	CATSRGLAASSTGELFF
few	TRBJ2-7	-	TRBV6-2/TRBV6-3	TGTGCCAGCAGCCGCGGAGAAGTGGAGGAGCAGTACTTC	CASSRGEVEEQYF
few	TRBJ2-7	-	TRBV10-3	TGTGCCATCAGCATGACCATCACCACCTCCGAGCAGTACTTC	CAISMTITTSEQYF
few	TRBJ2-1	TRBD1	TRBV6-5	TGTGCCAGCAGTTACTTAGGGACAGGTCGTGATAATGAGCAGTTCTTC	CASSYLGTGRDNEQFF
few	TRBJ2-1	TRBD2	TRBV3-1	TGTGCCAGCAGCCGTGGGACTAGCGGGAGGATGGGTGAGCAGTTCTTC	CASSRGTSGRMGEQFF
-	TRBJ2-3	TRBD2	TRBV5-4	TGTGCCAGCAGCCGCGGGGGGGCCAGCACAGATACGCAGTATTTT	CASSRGGASTDTQYF
few	TRBJ2-1	-	TRBV20-1	TGCAGTGCCGTAGTCCCTAGCTCCTACAATGAGCAGTTCTTC	CSAVVPSSYNEQFF
few	TRBJ2-7	-	TRBV10-3	TGTGCCATCAGTGAGTCAGTAGTAGCCCCCTACGAGCAGTACTTC	CAISESVVAPYEQYF
few	TRBJ2-3	-	TRBV2	TGTGCCAGCAGCACGAGGGTCGACACGCAGTATTTT	CASSTRVDTQYF
-	TRBJ2-5	TRBD2	TRBV28	TGTGCCAGCAGTACCCCGGGACTAGCGGGGAAAGAGACCCAGTACTTC	CASSTPGLAGKETQYF
few	TRBJ1-1	-	TRBV7-9	TGTGCCAGCAGCCGAAAAACCCCTGAAGCTTTCTTT	CASSRKTPEAFF
many	TRBJ1-1	-	TRBV5-1	TGTGCCAGCAGCTTAGCGGGCCAGAACACTGAAGCTTTCTTT	CASSLAGQNTEAFF
-	TRBJ2-2	-	TRBV18	TGTGCCAGCTCACCACCGAGCGCCGGGGAGCTGTTTTTT	CASSPPSAGELFF
-	TRBJ1-4	-	TRBV20-1	TGCAGTGCTAGAACGGCGGGGAAACTGTTTTTT	CSARTAGKLFF
-	TRBJ1-1	-	TRBV5-1	TGCGCCAGCAGCTCTCGACAGAGGAGTGCCTTCACTGAAGCTTTCTTT	CASSSRQRSAFTEAFF
few	TRBJ1-2	TRBD1	TRBV24-1	TGTGCCACCAGTGAGGGACAGGGGAGCGCTAACTATGGCTACACCTTC	CATSEGQGSANYGYTF
few	TRBJ1-2	-	TRBV27	TGTGCCAGCAGTTTAAGAGCAGGAGCCAACTATGGCTACACCTTC	CASSLRAGANYGYTF
few	TRBJ2-2	-	TRBV7-9	TGTGCCAGCAGCACCCGGGGAGAGGCGGGCACCGGGGAGCTGTTTTTT	CASSTRGEAGTGELFF
few	TRBJ1-5	-	TRBV4-1	TGCGCCAGCAGCCAAGATAGGGACCGGGACCAGCCCCAGCATTTT	CASSQDRDRDQPQHF
-	TRBJ2-4	TRBD1	TRBV7-9	TGTGCCAGCAGCGCCTGGACAGGGTCAGCCAAAAACATTCAGTACTTC	CASSAWTGSAKNIQYF
-	TRBJ1-3	-	TRBV11-2	TGTGCCAGCAGGGAGGTGGGGCTTGGAAACACCATATATTTT	CASREVGLGNTIYF
many	TRBJ2-3	TRBD2	TRBV5-1	TGCGCCAGCAGAAGGACTAGCGAGAGCACAGATACGCAGTATTTT	CASRRTSESTDTQYF
-	TRBJ2-5	-	TRBV5-6	TGTGCCAGCAGCCCGGTCAGGACCATCCAAGAGACCCAGTACTTC	CASSPVRTIQETQYF
-	TRBJ2-2	TRBD1	TRBV28	TGTGCCAGCAGACGACAGGGGGCTACGGCGAACACCGGGGAGCTGTTTTTT	CASRRQGATANTGELFF
many	TRBJ1-2	-	TRBV10-3	TGTGCCATCAGGTTCGATGAAAGCTATGGCTACACCTTC	CAIRFDESYGYTF
few	TRBJ2-3	-	TRBV24-1	TGTGCCACCAGTGACTCCTCAACGGGGGGCAGAGATACGCAGTATTTT	CATSDSSTGGRDTQYF
-	TRBJ1-2	-	TRBV5-1	TGCGCCAGCAGCTTGGCCCTAATAGTGGACACTAACTATGGCTACACCTTC	CASSLALIVDTNYGYTF
few	TRBJ1-2	-	TRBV3-1	TGTGCCAGCAGCCAAGATCCAAGAGACGGCTACACCTTC	CASSQDPRDGYTF
many	TRBJ2-5	-	TRBV29-1	TGCAGCGTCGCTTACAGGAGGAACCAAGAGACCCAGTACTTC	CSVAYRRNQETQYF
-	TRBJ2-7	-	TRBV19	TGTGCCAGCAGCCGGACAGAGTACTACGAGCAGTACTTC	CASSRTEYYEQYF
-	TRBJ1-6	-	TRBV19	TGTGCCAGTAGTATTTGGCGAAATAATTCACCCCTCCACTTT	CASSIWRNNSPLHF
many	TRBJ1-1	TRBD1	TRBV25-1	TGTGCCAGCAGTGATTTTTACAGGGGGAACACTGAAGCTTTCTTT	CASSDFYRGNTEAFF
few	TRBJ2-3	TRBD2	TRBV7-8	TGTGCCAGCAGCCAAGATCCTGGCGGGAGGGTAGGGAATACGCAGTATTTT	CASSQDPGGRVGNTQYF
-	TRBJ2-1	TRBD2	TRBV7-9	TGTGCCAGCAGCTCCGGGACTAGCGATGAGCAGTTCTTC	CASSSGTSDEQFF
few	TRBJ2-3	TRBD1	TRBV7-9	TGTGCCAGCAGCTTATACGGACAGGGGGTCACAGATACGCAGTATTTT	CASSLYGQGVTDTQYF